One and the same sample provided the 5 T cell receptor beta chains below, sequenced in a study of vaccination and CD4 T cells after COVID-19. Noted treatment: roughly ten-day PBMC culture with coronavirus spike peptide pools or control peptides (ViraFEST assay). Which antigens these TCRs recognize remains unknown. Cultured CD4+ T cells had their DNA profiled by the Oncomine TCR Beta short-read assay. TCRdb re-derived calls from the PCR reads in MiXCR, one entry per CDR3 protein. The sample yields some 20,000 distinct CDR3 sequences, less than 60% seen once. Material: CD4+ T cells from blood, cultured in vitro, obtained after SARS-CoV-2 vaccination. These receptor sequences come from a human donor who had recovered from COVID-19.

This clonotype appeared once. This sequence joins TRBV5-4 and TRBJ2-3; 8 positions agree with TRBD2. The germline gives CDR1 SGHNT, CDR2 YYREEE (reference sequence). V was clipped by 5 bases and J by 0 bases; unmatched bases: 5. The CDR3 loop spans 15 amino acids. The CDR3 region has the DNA TGTGCCAGCAGGGCTAGCGGGCCTAGCACAGATACGCAGTATTTT. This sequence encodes CASRASGPSTDTQYF.

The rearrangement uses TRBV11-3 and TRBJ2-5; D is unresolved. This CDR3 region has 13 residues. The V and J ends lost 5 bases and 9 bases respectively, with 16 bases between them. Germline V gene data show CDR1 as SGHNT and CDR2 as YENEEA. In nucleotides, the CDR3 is TGTGCCAGCAGCCCCCGCCCTACGGCGGCCCAGTACTTC. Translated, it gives CASSPRPTAAQYF.

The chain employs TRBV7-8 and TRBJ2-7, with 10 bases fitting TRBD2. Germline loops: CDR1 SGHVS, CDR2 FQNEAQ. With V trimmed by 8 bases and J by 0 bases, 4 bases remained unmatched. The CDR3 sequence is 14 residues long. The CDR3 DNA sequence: TGTGCCAGCCAATCTAGCGGGGGCTCCTACGAGCAGTACTTC. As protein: CASQSSGGSYEQYF. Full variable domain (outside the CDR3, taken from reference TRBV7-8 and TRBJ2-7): GAGVSQSPRYKVAKRGQDVALRCDPISGHVSLFWYQQALGQGPEFLTYFQNEAQLDKSGLPSDRFFAERPEGSVSTLKIQRTQQEDSAVYLCASQSSGGSYEQYFGPGTRLTVT.

This CDR3 is CSATYMGEYNSPLHF. The CDR3 bases are TGCAGTGCCACATACATGGGGGAATATAATTCACCCCTCCACTTT. The rearrangement links TRBV20-1 to TRBJ1-6; D is possibly TRBD1 (5 bases). There are 15 residues in the CDR3. Germline lookup yields CDR1 DFQATT and CDR2 SNEGSKA (reference sequence). V dropped 6 bases and J dropped 4 bases, with 16 bases sitting between them.

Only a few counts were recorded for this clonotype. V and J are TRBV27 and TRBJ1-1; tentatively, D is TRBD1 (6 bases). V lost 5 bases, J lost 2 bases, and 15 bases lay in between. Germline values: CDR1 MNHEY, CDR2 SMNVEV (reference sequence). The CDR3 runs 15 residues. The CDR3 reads CASSPGDGLNTEAFF. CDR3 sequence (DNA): TGTGCCAGCAGTCCAGGGGACGGGCTTAACACTGAAGCTTTCTTT.